Listed below are T cell receptor beta chains from one sample, sequenced in a study of shared clonotypes between healthy human individuals. The assay was immunoSEQ multiplex PCR, and TCRdb's table has in-frame clones only and misses some. This table has about 510,000 clones, less than 85% appearing once. The sequencing sample was made of PBMCs. Receptors were obtained from a woman aged 40 to 55 in good health. Some clones in this sample may be carry-over from other donors' samples. CDR3s include the opening cysteine and the closing phenylalanine or tryptophan. Fields, in order: V gene, clone size, J gene, D gene, CDR3 DNA, CDR3 protein. D genes are given only for firm matches. For some rows the clone size is stated as once, few or many, or as a class when expanded; others skip it.

>TRBV28|.|TRBJ1-4|.
TGTGCCAGCAGCTCCCCTCGGGGGGAAAAACTGTTTTTT
CASSSPRGEKLFF
>TRBV5-5|.|TRBJ2-7|.
TGTGCCAGCAGACATAGGGACCCTTATTACGAGCAGTACTTC
CASRHRDPYYEQYF
>TRBV6-5|once|TRBJ2-1|.
TGTGCCAGCAGTTACGGGCTAGCCTCCGCTGAGCAGTTCTTC
CASSYGLASAEQFF
>TRBV9|.|TRBJ2-5|.
TGTGCCAGCAACCGTTTCCCGGATGAGACCCAGTACTTC
CASNRFPDETQYF
>TRBV7-2|.|TRBJ1-2|.
TGTGCCAGCAGCCCCGGGGGAGACTATGGCTACACCTTC
CASSPGGDYGYTF
>TRBV30|.|TRBJ2-2|TRBD2
TGTGCCTACCTGCCGGGACTAGCGGGAGTCGCCGGGGAGCTGTTTTTT
CAYLPGLAGVAGELFF
>TRBV18|.|TRBJ1-2|.
TGTGCCAGCTCACCTGCACCGGGAGACTATGGCTACACCTTC
CASSPAPGDYGYTF
>TRBV6-5|.|TRBJ2-3|TRBD2
TGTGCCACCAACGAAGCGGGAGTAACTCCAGATACGCAGTATTTT
CATNEAGVTPDTQYF
>TRBV5-4|.|TRBJ2-7|TRBD2
TGTGCCAGCAGCAGGGACTACTTGGGGGAGCAGTACTTC
CASSRDYLGEQYF
>TRBV5-1|.|TRBJ1-4|.
TGCGCCAGCAGCTTGGGGCAGGGTGAAAAACTGTTTTTT
CASSLGQGEKLFF
>TRBV9|.|TRBJ1-3|TRBD1
TGTGCCAGCAGCGCAGGAGTGGCAGGGGGTTCTGGAAACACCATATATTTT
CASSAGVAGGSGNTIYF
>TRBV4-1|.|TRBJ1-2|.
TGCGCCAGCAGCCAAGGGTCTGCCCAGGGGTATGGCTACACCTTC
CASSQGSAQGYGYTF
>TRBV6-1|.|TRBJ2-2|.
TGTGCCAGCAGTGAAGGTGCAGGGGCGAACACCGGGGAGCTGTTTTTT
CASSEGAGANTGELFF
>TRBV18|.|TRBJ2-7|.
TGTGCCAGCTCACCCCGCCTGGGATTTTACCTTTACGAGCAGTACTTC
CASSPRLGFYLYEQYF
>TRBV4-2|.|TRBJ2-3|.
TGTGCCAGCAGCCAAGACCTCCCTACAGCGGGCCTCACAGATACGCAGTATTTT
CASSQDLPTAGLTDTQYF
>TRBV7-3|many|TRBJ2-3|TRBD2
TGTGCCAGCAGCTTAACGGGAGGGGCGAGCACAGATACGCAGTATTTT
CASSLTGGASTDTQYF
>TRBV28|once|TRBJ2-1|.
TGTGCCAGCAGTTTCAACGCCTTGGGCAGCTACAATGAGCAGTTCTTC
CASSFNALGSYNEQFF
>TRBV23-1|.|TRBJ2-7|.
TGCGCCAGGCTACAAGACTCCTCCTACGAGCAGTACTTC
CARLQDSSYEQYF
>TRBV7-9|once|TRBJ1-2|TRBD1
TGTGCCAGTGGGACAGGGTCGTATGGCTACACCTTC
CASGTGSYGYTF
>TRBV5-1|once|TRBJ2-3|.
TGCGCCAGCAGCCTGGGACCCCCAGATACGCAGTATTTT
CASSLGPPDTQYF
>TRBV6-6|.|TRBJ2-7|TRBD1
TGTGCCAGCAGTTATTGGGACAGGGTCTACGAGCAGTACTTC
CASSYWDRVYEQYF
>TRBV5-1|.|TRBJ2-2|.
TGCGCCAGCTCCCCCGTCCTGGGTGACACCGGGGAGCTGTTTTTT
CASSPVLGDTGELFF
>TRBV4-2|.|TRBJ2-1|.
TGTGCCAGCAGCCAAGGTCGGACACCTTACAATGAGCAGTTCTTC
CASSQGRTPYNEQFF
>TRBV27|.|TRBJ2-1|TRBD2
TGTGCCAGCCGGGAAGAAATAGCGGGTTACAATGAGCAGTTCTTC
CASREEIAGYNEQFF
>TRBV7-3|.|TRBJ2-1|TRBD2
TGTGCCAGCAGCTCTCGGACTAGCGGGAGAGTTAATGAGCAGTTCTTC
CASSSRTSGRVNEQFF
>TRBV19|.|TRBJ2-5|.
TGTGCCAGTAGTATGCGTGCCAACCAAGAGACCCAGTACTTC
CASSMRANQETQYF
>TRBV7-2|.|TRBJ2-1|.
TGTGCCAGCAGCCCAGGCCTCGGGAAAAATGAGCAGTTCTTC
CASSPGLGKNEQFF
>TRBV5-1|.|TRBJ2-7|TRBD1
TGCGCCAGCAGCCCGGCCGGGACAGGGGTTTACGAGCAGTACTTC
CASSPAGTGVYEQYF
>TRBV9|.|TRBJ2-7|.
TGTGCCAGCAGCCCCACGACCCAGGTGAGGGAGCAGTACTTC
CASSPTTQVREQYF